Each of the 6 T cell receptor beta chains below was sequenced from the same sample in a study of cytomegalovirus exposure and HLA in healthy donors. The PCR used 60 Vbeta and 13 Jbeta primers. Clones were sequenced by immunoSEQ multiplex PCR, and TCRdb holds only the in-frame ones, with some missing. This sample's table has 74,000 or so clones. Sequenced material: PBMCs. The source of these receptors is a woman aged 55 to 70 in good health and CMV-seronegative.

This chain joins TRBV19 and TRBJ2-1, with TRBD2 matching 12 bases. CDR1 LNHDA and CDR2 SQIVND come from the germline V gene (reference sequence). The CDR3 is 18 residues long. J was trimmed by 8 bases and V by 4 bases; bases with no gene match: 15. CDR3 nucleotide sequence: TGTGCCAGTAGTAGACTAGCGGGAGTTTTGCTAAGCCCATATGAGCAGTTCTTC. Translating gives CASSRLAGVLLSPYEQFF.

The chain carries TRBV2 and TRBJ2-5; the match to TRBD2 covers 13 bases. The closer fit of TRBJ2-7 to the DNA end suggests the J call may be wrong. CDR3 length: 15 amino acids. Per the germline V gene, CDR1 is SNHLY and CDR2 is FYNNEI. As DNA, the CDR3 is TGTGCCAGCAGTAAGGGACTAGCGGGATCCCACGAGCAGTACTTC. Protein sequence: CASSKGLAGSHEQYF.

The chain links TRBV2 to TRBJ1-1, with D uncertain. CDR1 is SNHLY and CDR2 is FYNNEI in the germline V gene. Trimming stripped 3 bases from V and 3 bases from J, with 17 bases between. This CDR3 region has 16 residues. This CDR3 is CASSDFILGAYTEAFF. Written as DNA, the CDR3 is TGTGCCAGCAGTGACTTTATTTTGGGAGCTTACACTGAAGCTTTCTTT.

The chain combines TRBV9 with TRBJ2-7; 9 bases fit TRBD1. J was trimmed by 6 bases and V by 4 bases; bases with no gene match: 14. The germline CDR1 and CDR2 sequences are SGDLS and YYNGEE. The length of the CDR3 is 16 residues. CDR3 sequence (DNA): TGTGCCAGCAGCCAAATAGCCGGGACAGGGATTAGCGAGCAGTACTTC. Translated, it gives CASSQIAGTGISEQYF.

V usage is TRBV10-2 and J usage is TRBJ2-1; 11 bases fit TRBD2. The CDR3 totals 19 residues. Germline values: CDR1 WSHSY, CDR2 SAAADI. Trimming at V came to 0 bases and at J to 4 bases, leaving 11 bases not matched to a gene. The CDR3 nucleotides are TGCGCCAGCAGTGAGTCGCGTAGCGGGAGGGCCAATAGGTACAATGAGCAGTTCTTC. Residues: CASSESRSGRANRYNEQFF.

This sequence joins TRBV18 and TRBJ2-7; tentatively, D is TRBD1 (7 bases). Trimming shortened V by 6 bases and J by 3 bases, and 18 bases separated the two germline ends. This CDR3 has 15 residues. Germline CDR1 reads KGHSH; CDR2 reads LQKENI. The CDR3 coding sequence is TGTGCCAGCTCCCCCGATGGAGGGGGCCTCTACGAGCAGTACTTC. Translation: CASSPDGGGLYEQYF.